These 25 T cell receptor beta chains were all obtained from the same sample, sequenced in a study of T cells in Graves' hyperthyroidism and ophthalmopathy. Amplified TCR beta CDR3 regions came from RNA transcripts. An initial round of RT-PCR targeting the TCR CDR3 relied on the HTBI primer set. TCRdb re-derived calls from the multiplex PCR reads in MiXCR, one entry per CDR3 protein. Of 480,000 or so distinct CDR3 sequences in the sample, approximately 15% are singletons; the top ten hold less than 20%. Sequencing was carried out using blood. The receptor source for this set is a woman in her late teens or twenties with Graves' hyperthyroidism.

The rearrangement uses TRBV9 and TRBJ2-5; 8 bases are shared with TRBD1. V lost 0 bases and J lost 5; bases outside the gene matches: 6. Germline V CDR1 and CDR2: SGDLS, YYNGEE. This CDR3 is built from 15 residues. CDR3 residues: CASSVDAGGRETQYF. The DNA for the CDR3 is TGTGCCAGCAGCGTAGATGCAGGGGGCAGGGAGACCCAGTACTTC. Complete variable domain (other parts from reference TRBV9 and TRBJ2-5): DSGVTQTPKHLITATGQRVTLRCSPRSGDLSVYWYQQSLDQGLQFLIQYYNGEERAKGNILERFSAQQFPDLHSELNLSSLELGDSALYFCASSVDAGGRETQYFGPGTRLLVL.

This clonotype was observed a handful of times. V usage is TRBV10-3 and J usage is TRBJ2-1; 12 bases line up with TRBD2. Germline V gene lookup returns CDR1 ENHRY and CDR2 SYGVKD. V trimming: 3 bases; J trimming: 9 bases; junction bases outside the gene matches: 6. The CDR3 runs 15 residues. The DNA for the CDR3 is TGTGCCATCAGTGAAGAGACTAGCGGGAGTGGTGAGCAGTTCTTC. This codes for CAISEETSGSGEQFF.

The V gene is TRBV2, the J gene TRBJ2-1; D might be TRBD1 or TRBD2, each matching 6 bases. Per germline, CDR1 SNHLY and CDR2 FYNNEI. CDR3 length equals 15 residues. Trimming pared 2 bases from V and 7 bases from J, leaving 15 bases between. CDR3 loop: CASSELVGGRNEQFF. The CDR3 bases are TGTGCCAGCAGTGAATTAGTGGGGGGCCGGAATGAGCAGTTCTTC.

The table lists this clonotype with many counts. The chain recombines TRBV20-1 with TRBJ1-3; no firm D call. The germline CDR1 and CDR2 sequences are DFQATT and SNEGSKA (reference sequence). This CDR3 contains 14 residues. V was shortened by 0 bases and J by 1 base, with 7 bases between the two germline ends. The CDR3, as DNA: TGCAGTGCTAGAGATCCGAGATCTGGAAACACCATATATTTT. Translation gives CSARDPRSGNTIYF.

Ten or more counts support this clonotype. The CDR3 nucleotides are TGTGCCAGCAGTACCGCTAGCTCCTACAATGAGCAGTTCTTC. Translated, it gives CASSTASSYNEQFF. The genes are TRBV27 and TRBJ2-1; D remains unclear. In germline, CDR1 is MNHEY, CDR2 SMNVEV (reference sequence). V gave up 5 bases and J gave up 0 bases, with 8 bases separating them. The length of the CDR3 is 14 residues.

DNA for the CDR3: TGTGCCTGGAGTTTTGACAGTAATACGGACACCATATATTTT. Encoded protein: CAWSFDSNTDTIYF. This chain joins TRBV30 and TRBJ1-3; a weak D match, TRBD1 (5 bases). CDR3 length: 14 residues. CDR1 and CDR2 from the germline V gene are GTSNPN and SVGIG (reference sequence). The V end lost 2 bases, the J end lost 8 bases, and 16 bases lay between the germline ends.

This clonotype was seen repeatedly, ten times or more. CDR3 in amino acids: CASSFFGNTEAFF. The CDR3 nucleotides are TGTGCCAGCAGTTTTTTCGGGAACACTGAAGCTTTCTTT. The rearrangement joins TRBV12-3 or TRBV12-4 to TRBJ1-1; no definite D call. The CDR3 length is 13 residues. V was trimmed by 3 bases and J by 1 base, leaving 6 bases between them.

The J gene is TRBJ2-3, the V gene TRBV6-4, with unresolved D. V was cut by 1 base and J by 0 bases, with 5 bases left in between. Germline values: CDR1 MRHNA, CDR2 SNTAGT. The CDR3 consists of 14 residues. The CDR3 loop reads CASSDWASTDTQYF. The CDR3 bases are TGTGCCAGCAGTGACTGGGCTAGCACAGATACGCAGTATTTT.

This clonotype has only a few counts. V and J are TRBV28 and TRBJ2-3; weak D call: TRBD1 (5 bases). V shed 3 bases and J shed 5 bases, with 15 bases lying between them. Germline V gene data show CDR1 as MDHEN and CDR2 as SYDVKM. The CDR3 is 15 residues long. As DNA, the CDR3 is TGTGCCAGCAGTTTTGGGTGGGGCGTTCGAGATACGCAGTATTTT. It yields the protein CASSFGWGVRDTQYF.

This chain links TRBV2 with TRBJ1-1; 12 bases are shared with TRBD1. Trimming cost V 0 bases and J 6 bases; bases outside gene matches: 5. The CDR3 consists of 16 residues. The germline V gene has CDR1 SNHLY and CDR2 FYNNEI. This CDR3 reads CASSEAPGQGAAEAFF. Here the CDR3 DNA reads TGTGCCAGCAGTGAAGCTCCGGGACAGGGGGCCGCTGAAGCTTTCTTT.

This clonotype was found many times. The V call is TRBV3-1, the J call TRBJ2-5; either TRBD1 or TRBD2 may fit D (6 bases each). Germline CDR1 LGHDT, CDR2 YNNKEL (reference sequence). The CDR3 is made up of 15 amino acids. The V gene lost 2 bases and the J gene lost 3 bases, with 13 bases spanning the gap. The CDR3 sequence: CASSQWAGHEETQYF. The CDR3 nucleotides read TGTGCCAGCAGCCAATGGGCGGGACATGAAGAGACCCAGTACTTC.

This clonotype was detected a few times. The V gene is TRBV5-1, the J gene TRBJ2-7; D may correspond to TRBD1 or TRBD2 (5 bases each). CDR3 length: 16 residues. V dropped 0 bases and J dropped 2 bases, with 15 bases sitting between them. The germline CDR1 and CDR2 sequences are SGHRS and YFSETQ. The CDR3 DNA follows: TGCGCCAGCAGCTTGGCCGCGACAGCGGTCGCCTACGAGCAGTACTTC. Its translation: CASSLAATAVAYEQYF.

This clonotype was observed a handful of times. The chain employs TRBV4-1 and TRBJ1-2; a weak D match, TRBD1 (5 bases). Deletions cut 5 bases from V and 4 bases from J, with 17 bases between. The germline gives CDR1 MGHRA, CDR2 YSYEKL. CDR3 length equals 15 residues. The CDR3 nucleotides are TGCGCCAGCAGCTACCCGGGACGTTCAGTCTATGGCTACACCTTC. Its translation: CASSYPGRSVYGYTF.

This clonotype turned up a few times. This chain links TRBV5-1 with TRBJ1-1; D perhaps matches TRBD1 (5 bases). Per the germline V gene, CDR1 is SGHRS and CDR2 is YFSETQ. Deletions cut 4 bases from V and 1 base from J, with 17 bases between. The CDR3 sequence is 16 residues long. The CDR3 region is CASSMRAVGTNTEAFF. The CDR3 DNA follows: TGCGCCAGCAGCATGAGGGCAGTGGGGACGAACACTGAAGCTTTCTTT.

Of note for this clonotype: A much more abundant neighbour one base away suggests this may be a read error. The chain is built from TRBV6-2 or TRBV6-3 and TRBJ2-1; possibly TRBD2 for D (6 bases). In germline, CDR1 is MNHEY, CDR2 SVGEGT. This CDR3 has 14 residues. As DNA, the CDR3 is TGTGCCAGCAGGGCGGGACTTCGCTACAATGAGCAGCTCTTC. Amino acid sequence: CASRAGLRYNEQLF.

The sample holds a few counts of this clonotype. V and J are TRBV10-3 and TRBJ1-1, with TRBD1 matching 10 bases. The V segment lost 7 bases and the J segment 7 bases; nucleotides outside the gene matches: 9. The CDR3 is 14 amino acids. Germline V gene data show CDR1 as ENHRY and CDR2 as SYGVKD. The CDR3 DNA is TGTGCCATCAAGGGCGGGACAGGGGATAATGAAGCTTTCTTT. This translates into CAIKGGTGDNEAFF.

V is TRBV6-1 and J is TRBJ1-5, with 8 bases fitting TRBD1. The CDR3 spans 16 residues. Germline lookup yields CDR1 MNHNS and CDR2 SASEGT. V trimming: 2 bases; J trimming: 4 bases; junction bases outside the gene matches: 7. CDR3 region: CASSESGGAMNQPQHF. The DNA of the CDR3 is TGTGCCAGCAGTGAATCAGGGGGCGCGATGAATCAGCCCCAGCATTTT.

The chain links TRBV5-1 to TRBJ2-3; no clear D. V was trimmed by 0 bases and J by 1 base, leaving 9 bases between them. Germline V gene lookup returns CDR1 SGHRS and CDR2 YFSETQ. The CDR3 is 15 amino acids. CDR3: CASSLATVGTDTQYF. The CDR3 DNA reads TGCGCCAGCAGCTTGGCCACTGTTGGCACAGATACGCAGTATTTT.

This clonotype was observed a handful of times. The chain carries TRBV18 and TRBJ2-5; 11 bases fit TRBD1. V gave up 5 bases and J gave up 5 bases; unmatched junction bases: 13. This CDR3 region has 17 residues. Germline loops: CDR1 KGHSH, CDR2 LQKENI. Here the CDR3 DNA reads TGTGCCAGCTCAGAAGGACAGGGGGCGCGTTCCCCCGAGACCCAGTACTTC. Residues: CASSEGQGARSPETQYF.

CDR3 amino acids: CASSTLESSSGNTIYF. CDR3 in DNA: TGCGCCAGCAGCACCCTTGAGTCGAGCTCTGGAAACACCATATATTTT. The V gene is TRBV4-1, the J gene TRBJ1-3; D not resolved. V lost 5 bases and J lost 0, with 14 bases in between. The CDR3 runs 16 residues. The germline V gene has CDR1 MGHRA and CDR2 YSYEKL.

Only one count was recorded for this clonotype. Written as DNA, the CDR3 is TGTGCCAGCAGTGTGTTTAGCGGGAGAGCCACCTACGAGCAGTACGTC. Protein product: CASSVFSGRATYEQYV. The chain combines TRBV6-2 or TRBV6-3 with TRBJ2-7; 9 bases align to TRBD2. With V trimmed by 5 bases and J by 2 bases, 10 bases remained unmatched. The CDR3 spans 16 residues. Germline values: CDR1 MNHEY, CDR2 SVGEGT.

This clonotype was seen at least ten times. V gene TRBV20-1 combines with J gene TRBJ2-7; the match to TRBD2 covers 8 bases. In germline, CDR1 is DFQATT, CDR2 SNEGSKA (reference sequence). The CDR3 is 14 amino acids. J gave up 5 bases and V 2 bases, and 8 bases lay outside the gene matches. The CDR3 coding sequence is TGCAGTGCTAGAAAACCCGGGAGGGATGACGAGCAGTACGTC. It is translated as CSARKPGRDDEQYV.

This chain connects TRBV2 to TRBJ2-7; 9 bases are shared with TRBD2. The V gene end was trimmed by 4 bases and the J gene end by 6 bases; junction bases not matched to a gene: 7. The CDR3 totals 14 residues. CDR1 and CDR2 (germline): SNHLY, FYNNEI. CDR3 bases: TGTGCCAGCAGTGGTAATAGCGGGAGCACCGAGCAGTACGTC. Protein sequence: CASSGNSGSTEQYV.

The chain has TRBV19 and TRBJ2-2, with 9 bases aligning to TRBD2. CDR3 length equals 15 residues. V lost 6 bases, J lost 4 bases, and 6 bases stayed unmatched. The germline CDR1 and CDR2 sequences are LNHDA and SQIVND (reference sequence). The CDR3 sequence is CASRELAGSTGELFF. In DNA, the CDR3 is TGTGCCAGTAGGGAGCTAGCGGGAAGCACCGGGGAGCTGTTTTTT.

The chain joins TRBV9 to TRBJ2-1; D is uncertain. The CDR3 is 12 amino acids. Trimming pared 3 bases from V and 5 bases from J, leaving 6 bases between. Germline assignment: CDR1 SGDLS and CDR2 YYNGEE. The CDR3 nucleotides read TGTGCCAGCAGCGCCTCTAACAATGAGCAGTTCTTC. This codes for CASSASNNEQFF. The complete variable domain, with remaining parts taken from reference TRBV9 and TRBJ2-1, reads DSGVTQTPKHLITATGQRVTLRCSPRSGDLSVYWYQQSLDQGLQFLIQYYNGEERAKGNILERFSAQQFPDLHSELNLSSLELGDSALYFCASSASNNEQFFGPGTRLTVL.